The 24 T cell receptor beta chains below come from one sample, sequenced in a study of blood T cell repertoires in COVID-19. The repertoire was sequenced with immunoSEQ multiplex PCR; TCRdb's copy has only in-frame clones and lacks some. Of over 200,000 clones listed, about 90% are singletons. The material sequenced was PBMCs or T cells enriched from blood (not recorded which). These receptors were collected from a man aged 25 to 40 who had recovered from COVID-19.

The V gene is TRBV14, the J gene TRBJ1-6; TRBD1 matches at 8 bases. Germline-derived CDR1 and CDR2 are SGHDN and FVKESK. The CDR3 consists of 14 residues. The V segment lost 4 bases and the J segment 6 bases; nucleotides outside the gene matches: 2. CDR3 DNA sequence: TGTGCCAGCAGCCTACAGGGGGGTAATTCACCCCTCCACTTT. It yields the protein CASSLQGGNSPLHF.

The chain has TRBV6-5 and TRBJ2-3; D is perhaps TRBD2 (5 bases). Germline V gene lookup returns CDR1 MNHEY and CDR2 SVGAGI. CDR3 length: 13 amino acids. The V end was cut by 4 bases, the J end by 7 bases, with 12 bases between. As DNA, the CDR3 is TGTGCCAGCAGTTCCTCCCGGGGAAATACGCAGTATTTT. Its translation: CASSSSRGNTQYF.

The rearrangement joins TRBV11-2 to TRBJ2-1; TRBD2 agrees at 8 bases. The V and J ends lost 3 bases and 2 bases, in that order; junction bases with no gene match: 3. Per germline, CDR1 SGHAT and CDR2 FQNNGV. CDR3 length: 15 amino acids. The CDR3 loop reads CASSFMGLAYNEQFF. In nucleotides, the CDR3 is TGTGCCAGCAGCTTCATGGGACTAGCCTACAATGAGCAGTTCTTC. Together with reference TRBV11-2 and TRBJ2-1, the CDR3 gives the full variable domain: EAGVAQSPRYKIIEKRQSVAFWCNPISGHATLYWYQQILGQGPKLLIQFQNNGVVDDSQLPKDRFSAERLKGVDSTLKIQPAKLEDSAVYLCASSFMGLAYNEQFFGPGTRLTVL.

The CDR3 DNA is TGCGCCAGCAGCCAGGCGCGGGTGGGAGCGGGAAGCACAGATACGCAGTATTTT. It is translated as CASSQARVGAGSTDTQYF. This chain connects TRBV4-1 to TRBJ2-3, with 7 positions matching TRBD2. With V trimmed by 3 bases and J by 0 bases, 12 bases remained unmatched. The CDR3 is 18 amino acids. Germline V gives CDR1 MGHRA, CDR2 YSYEKL.

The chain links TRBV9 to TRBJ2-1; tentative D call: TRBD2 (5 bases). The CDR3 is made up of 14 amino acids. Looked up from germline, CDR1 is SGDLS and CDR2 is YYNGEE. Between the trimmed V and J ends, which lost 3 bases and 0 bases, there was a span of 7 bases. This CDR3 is CASSATSSYNEQFF. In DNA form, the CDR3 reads TGTGCCAGCAGCGCTACTAGCTCCTACAATGAGCAGTTCTTC.

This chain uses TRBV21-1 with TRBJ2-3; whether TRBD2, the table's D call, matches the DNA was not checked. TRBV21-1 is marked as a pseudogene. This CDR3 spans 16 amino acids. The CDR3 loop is CASANPLGGNTDTQYF. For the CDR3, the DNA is TGTGCCAGCGCAAATCCTCTGGGGGGAAACACAGATACGCAGTATTTT.

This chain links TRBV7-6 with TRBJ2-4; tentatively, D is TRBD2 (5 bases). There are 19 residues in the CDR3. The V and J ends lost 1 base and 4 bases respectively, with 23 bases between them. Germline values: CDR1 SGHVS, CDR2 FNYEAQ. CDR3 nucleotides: TGTGCCAGCAGCTTAGATAAGTTTGGAGGATCACCTTCGAAAAACATTCAGTACTTC. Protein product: CASSLDKFGGSPSKNIQYF.

In DNA form, the CDR3 reads TGTGCCTGGAGTGTACTCGGGGAGATCTATGGCTACACCTTC. Amino acids: CAWSVLGEIYGYTF. The rearrangement joins TRBV30 to TRBJ1-2; no clear D. Germline V gene sequence: CDR1 GTSNPN, CDR2 SVGIG (reference sequence). The CDR3 extends over 14 amino acids. V was trimmed by 0 bases and J by 4 bases, leaving 12 bases between them.

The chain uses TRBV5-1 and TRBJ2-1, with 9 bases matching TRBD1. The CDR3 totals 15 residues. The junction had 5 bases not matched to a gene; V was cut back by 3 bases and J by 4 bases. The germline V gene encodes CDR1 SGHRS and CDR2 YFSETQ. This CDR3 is CASSSTGTGYNEQFF. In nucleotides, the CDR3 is TGCGCCAGCAGCTCCACCGGGACAGGGTACAATGAGCAGTTCTTC.

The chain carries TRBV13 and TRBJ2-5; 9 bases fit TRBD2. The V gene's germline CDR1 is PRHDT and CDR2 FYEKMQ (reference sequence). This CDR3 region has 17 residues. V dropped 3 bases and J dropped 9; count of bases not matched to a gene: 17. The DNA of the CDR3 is TGTGCCAGCAGCTTTCTTAGCCTCCCCGGGCGGGAGGGGGCCCAGTACTTC. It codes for CASSFLSLPGREGAQYF.

The CDR3 DNA is TGTGCCAGCAGCTTAGTGGGACAGACCTACGAGCAGTACTTC. Translation: CASSLVGQTYEQYF. The J gene is TRBJ2-7, the V gene TRBV7-2; TRBD1 aligns across 7 bases. V lost 1 base to trimming and J lost 2 bases; unmatched junction nucleotides: 2. CDR3 length: 14 residues. From germline, CDR1 is SGHTA and CDR2 FQGNSA.

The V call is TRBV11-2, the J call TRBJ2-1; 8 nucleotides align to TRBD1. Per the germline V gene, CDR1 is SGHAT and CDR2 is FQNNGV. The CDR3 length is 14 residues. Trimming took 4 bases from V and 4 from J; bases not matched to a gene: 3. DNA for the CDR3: TGTGCCAGCAGCTCCGGGACAGGTTACAATGAGCAGTTCTTC. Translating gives CASSSGTGYNEQFF.

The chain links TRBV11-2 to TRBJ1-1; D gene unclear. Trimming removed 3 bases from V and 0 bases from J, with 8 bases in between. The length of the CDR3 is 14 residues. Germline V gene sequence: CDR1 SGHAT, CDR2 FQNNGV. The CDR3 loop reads CASSFGLMNTEAFF. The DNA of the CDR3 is TGTGCCAGCAGCTTTGGGCTAATGAACACTGAAGCTTTCTTT. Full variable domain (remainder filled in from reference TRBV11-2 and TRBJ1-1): EAGVAQSPRYKIIEKRQSVAFWCNPISGHATLYWYQQILGQGPKLLIQFQNNGVVDDSQLPKDRFSAERLKGVDSTLKIQPAKLEDSAVYLCASSFGLMNTEAFFGQGTRLTVV.

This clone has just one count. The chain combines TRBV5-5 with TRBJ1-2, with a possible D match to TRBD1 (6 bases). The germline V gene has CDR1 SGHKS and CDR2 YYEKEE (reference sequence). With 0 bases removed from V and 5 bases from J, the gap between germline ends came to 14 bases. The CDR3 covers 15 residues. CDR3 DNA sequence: TGTGCCAGCAGCTTGGGGTCGACAGGTGGTTATGGCTACACCTTC. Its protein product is CASSLGSTGGYGYTF.

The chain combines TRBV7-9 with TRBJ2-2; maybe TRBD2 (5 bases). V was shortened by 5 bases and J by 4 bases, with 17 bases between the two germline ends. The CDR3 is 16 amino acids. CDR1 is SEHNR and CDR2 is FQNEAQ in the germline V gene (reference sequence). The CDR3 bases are TGTGCCAGCAGCACTCATTGGGAGTTAGGCACCGGGGAGCTGTTTTTT. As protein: CASSTHWELGTGELFF.

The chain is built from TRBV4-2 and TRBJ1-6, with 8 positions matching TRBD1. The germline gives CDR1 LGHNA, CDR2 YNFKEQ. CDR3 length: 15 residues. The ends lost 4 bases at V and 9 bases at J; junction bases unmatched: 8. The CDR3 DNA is TGTGCCAGCAGCCTTGATCGGACAGGGCCTTCACCCCTCCACTTT. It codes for CASSLDRTGPSPLHF.

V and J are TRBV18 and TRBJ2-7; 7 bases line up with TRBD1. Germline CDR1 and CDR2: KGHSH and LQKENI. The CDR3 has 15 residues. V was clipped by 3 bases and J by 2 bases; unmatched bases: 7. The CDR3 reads CASSPPGTAPYEQYF. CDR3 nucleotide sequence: TGTGCCAGCTCACCTCCCGGGACAGCTCCCTACGAGCAGTACTTC.

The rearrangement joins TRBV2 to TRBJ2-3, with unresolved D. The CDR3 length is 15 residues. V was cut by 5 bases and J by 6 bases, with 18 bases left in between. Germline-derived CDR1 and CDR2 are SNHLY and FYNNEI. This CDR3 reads CASSPGQVRHDTQYF. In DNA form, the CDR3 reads TGTGCCAGCAGTCCCGGTCAGGTCCGGCATGATACGCAGTATTTT.

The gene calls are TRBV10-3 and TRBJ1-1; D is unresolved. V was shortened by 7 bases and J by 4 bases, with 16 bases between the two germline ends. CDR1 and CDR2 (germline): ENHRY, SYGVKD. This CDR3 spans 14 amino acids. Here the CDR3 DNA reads TGTGCCATCAAGGCCCCGGGGTTGGGCACTGAAGCTTTCTTT. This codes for CAIKAPGLGTEAFF.

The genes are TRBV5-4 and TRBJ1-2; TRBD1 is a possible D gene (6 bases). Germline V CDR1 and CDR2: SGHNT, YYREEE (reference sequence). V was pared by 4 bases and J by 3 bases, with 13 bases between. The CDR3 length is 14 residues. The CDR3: CASSEQQGDYGYTF. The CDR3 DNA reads TGTGCCAGCAGCGAACAACAGGGTGACTATGGCTACACCTTC. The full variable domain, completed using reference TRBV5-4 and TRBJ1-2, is ETGVTQSPTHLIKTRGQQVTLRCSSQSGHNTVSWYQQALGQGPQFIFQYYREEENGRGNFPPRFSGLQFPNYSSELNVNALELDDSALYLCASSEQQGDYGYTFGSGTRLTVV.

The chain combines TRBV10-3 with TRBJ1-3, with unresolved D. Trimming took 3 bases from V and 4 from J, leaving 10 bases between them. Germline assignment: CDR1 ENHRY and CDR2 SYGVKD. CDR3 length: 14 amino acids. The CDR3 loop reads CAISETTGGNTIYF. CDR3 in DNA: TGTGCCATCAGTGAAACAACGGGGGGAAACACCATATATTTT.

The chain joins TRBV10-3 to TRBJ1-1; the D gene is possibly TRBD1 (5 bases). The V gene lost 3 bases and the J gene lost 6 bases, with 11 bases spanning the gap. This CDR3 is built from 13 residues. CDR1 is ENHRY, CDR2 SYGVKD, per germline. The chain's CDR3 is CAISERAGAEAFF. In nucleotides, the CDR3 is TGTGCCATCAGTGAAAGGGCGGGGGCTGAAGCTTTCTTT.

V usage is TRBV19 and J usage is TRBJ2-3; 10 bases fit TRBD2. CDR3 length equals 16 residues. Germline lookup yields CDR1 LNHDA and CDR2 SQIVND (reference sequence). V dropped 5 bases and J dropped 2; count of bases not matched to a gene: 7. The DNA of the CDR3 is TGTGCCAGTAGTTCGGGACTAGCGCTAAACACAGATACGCAGTATTTT. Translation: CASSSGLALNTDTQYF. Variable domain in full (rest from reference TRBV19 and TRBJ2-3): DGGITQSPKYLFRKEGQNVTLSCEQNLNHDAMYWYRQDPGQGLRLIYYSQIVNDFQKGDIAEGYSVSREKKESFPLTVTSAQKNPTAFYLCASSSGLALNTDTQYFGPGTRLTVL.

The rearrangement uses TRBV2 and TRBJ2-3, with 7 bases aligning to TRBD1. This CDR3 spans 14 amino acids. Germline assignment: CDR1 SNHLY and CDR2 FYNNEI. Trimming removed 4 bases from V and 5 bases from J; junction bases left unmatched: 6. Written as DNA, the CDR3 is TGTGCCAGCAGTGGACAGGGTTTAGGAGATACGCAGTATTTT. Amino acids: CASSGQGLGDTQYF.